These 18 T cell receptor beta chains came from one sample sequenced in a study of T cell repertoires in cytomegalovirus infection. TCRdb analysed the reads with MiXCR anew, one entry per CDR3 protein. The table has about 360,000 distinct CDR3 sequences, 18% seen once. The specimen was PBMCs. These receptors were taken from a human donor in good health (CMV status not recorded). Some clones in this sample may be carry-over from other donors' samples.

This clonotype was counted ten times or more. The CDR3 loop is CASSLARRSPGLAGYEQYF. In DNA, the CDR3 is TGTGCCAGCAGCTTAGCGCGGCGGAGTCCGGGACTAGCGGGCTACGAGCAGTACTTC. The genes are TRBV7-2 and TRBJ2-7; 12 bases line up with TRBD2. The J segment lost 3 bases and the V segment lost 0 bases, leaving 12 bases of the junction unmatched. Germline-derived CDR1 and CDR2 are SGHTA and FQGNSA. The CDR3 extends over 19 amino acids.

The CDR3 DNA reads TGTGCCAGCTCCACGACGGCCCAGCAAGAGACCCAGTACTTC. As protein: CASSTTAQQETQYF. The V gene is TRBV18, the J gene TRBJ2-5; no clear D gene. Germline-derived CDR1 and CDR2 are KGHSH and LQKENI. With 6 bases removed from V and 2 bases from J, the gap between germline ends came to 13 bases. This CDR3 region has 14 residues.

This clonotype was observed at least ten times. The chain's CDR3 is CASSPPGATSNQPQHF. CDR3 bases: TGTGCCAGCAGCCCGCCGGGGGCGACGAGCAATCAGCCCCAGCATTTT. V usage is TRBV7-2 and J usage is TRBJ1-5; TRBD1 might be the D (6 bases). V lost 5 bases, J lost 1 base, and 15 bases lay in between. CDR1 and CDR2 (germline): SGHTA, FQGNSA. The CDR3 has 16 amino acids.

This clonotype has only a few counts. The gene calls are TRBV3-1 and TRBJ2-3; possible D gene TRBD2, 5 bases. Between the trimmed V and J ends, which lost 5 bases and 7 bases, there was a span of 13 bases. Germline V gene sequence: CDR1 LGHDT, CDR2 YNNKEL (reference sequence). The CDR3 totals 13 residues. The CDR3 region has the DNA TGTGCCAGCAGCACGACGGACGGGAATACGCAGTATTTT. Translating it yields CASSTTDGNTQYF.

The chain uses TRBV20-1 and TRBJ1-6, with a weak D call TRBD1 (5 bases). CDR1 and CDR2 from the germline V gene are DFQATT and SNEGSKA (reference sequence). Between the trimmed V and J ends, which lost 4 bases and 7 bases, there was a span of 8 bases. The CDR3 runs to 12 residues. The CDR3 region is CSAMEGNSPLHF. CDR3 in DNA: TGCAGTGCTATGGAGGGGAATTCACCCCTCCACTTT.

This chain connects TRBV19 to TRBJ2-6; D unresolved. The CDR3 length is 17 residues. Trimming left V 1 base short and J 0 bases short, with 10 bases between. Germline CDR1 LNHDA, CDR2 SQIVND (reference sequence). The CDR3 loop is CASSIVLRDSGANVLTF. The DNA of the CDR3 is TGTGCCAGTAGTATAGTTTTAAGGGACTCTGGGGCCAACGTCCTGACTTTC.

This clonotype showed up just once. This chain uses TRBV28 with TRBJ1-2, with unresolved D. CDR3 length: 13 residues. Germline-derived CDR1 and CDR2 are MDHEN and SYDVKM. V was pared by 3 bases and J by 6 bases, with 11 bases between. CDR3 sequence (DNA): TGTGCCAGCAGTTTGGGTCGGACCCATGGCTACACCTTC. Amino acid sequence: CASSLGRTHGYTF.

V is TRBV6-1 and J is TRBJ2-1, with D possibly TRBD2 on 5 matching bases. The V gene's germline CDR1 is MNHNS and CDR2 SASEGT. The V gene lost 8 bases and the J gene lost 10 bases, with 12 bases spanning the gap. This CDR3 comprises 11 residues. In nucleotides, the CDR3 is TGTGCCAGCCCGAGGGAAGGAGAGCAGTTCTTC. This translates into CASPREGEQFF.

This clonotype was seen at least ten times. This chain's CDR3 is CASSFQGRKETQYF. As DNA, the CDR3 is TGTGCCAGCAGTTTTCAGGGGCGGAAAGAGACCCAGTACTTC. The chain couples TRBV12-3 or TRBV12-4 to TRBJ2-5; tentatively, D is TRBD1 (6 bases). The CDR3 is made up of 14 amino acids. V gave up 3 bases and J gave up 3 bases, with 11 bases separating them.

This clonotype was seen at least ten times. This sequence joins TRBV19 and TRBJ1-5, with D unclear. Looked up from germline, CDR1 is LNHDA and CDR2 is SQIVND (reference sequence). This CDR3 comprises 16 residues. Deletions cut 6 bases from V and 4 bases from J, with 19 bases between. The CDR3 loop reads CASRNVLGKKNQPQHF. Written as DNA, the CDR3 is TGTGCCAGTAGGAACGTTCTCGGGAAAAAGAATCAGCCCCAGCATTTT.

This clonotype has a handful of counts. This chain uses TRBV3-1 with TRBJ2-5; D is possibly TRBD2 (6 bases). There are 14 residues in the CDR3. V lost 3 bases and J 3 bases, leaving 11 bases between the germline ends. Germline loops: CDR1 LGHDT, CDR2 YNNKEL (reference sequence). CDR3 sequence: CASSHTGLEETQYF. The CDR3 DNA follows: TGTGCCAGCAGCCACACGGGACTTGAAGAGACCCAGTACTTC.

This clonotype was counted a few times. V is TRBV12-3 or TRBV12-4 and J is TRBJ1-6; 7 bases are shared with TRBD1. The CDR3 is 16 amino acids. V lost 6 bases and J lost 13; bases outside the gene matches: 18. The CDR3 is CASSPGTVPFRIPLHF. In nucleotides, the CDR3 is TGTGCCAGCAGCCCAGGGACAGTTCCCTTTCGGATCCCCCTCCACTTT.

The chain is built from TRBV2 and TRBJ1-6; the D is unclear. Germline lookup yields CDR1 SNHLY and CDR2 FYNNEI. The CDR3 runs 15 residues. Trimming removed 4 bases at V and 10 bases at J, with 17 bases between. CDR3 DNA: TGTGCCAGCAGTGGCGACGGCGGGTCCAACTCACCCCTCCACTTT. Translated, it gives CASSGDGGSNSPLHF.

The rearrangement uses TRBV28 and TRBJ1-5; no reliable D call. CDR3 length: 14 residues. V was cut by 6 bases and J by 4 bases, with 13 bases left in between. Germline V gene sequence: CDR1 MDHEN, CDR2 SYDVKM. DNA of the CDR3: TGTGCCAGCAGGGCCGTCGGGCCAAATCAGCCCCAGCATTTT. Translation gives CASRAVGPNQPQHF.

The chain couples TRBV10-3 to TRBJ2-5; 9 nucleotides line up with TRBD1. CDR1 is ENHRY, CDR2 SYGVKD, per germline. The CDR3 extends over 15 amino acids. With 3 bases clipped from V and 4 bases from J, the junction kept 6 bases outside the gene matches. The CDR3 DNA is TGTGCCATCAGTGACCGGGACAGGGTTCCAGAGACCCAGTACTTC. Translated, it gives CAISDRDRVPETQYF.

This rearrangement joins TRBV24-1 to TRBJ2-1, with 7 nucleotides matching TRBD2. The length of the CDR3 is 14 residues. V lost 2 bases and J lost 10; bases outside the gene matches: 7. The germline gives CDR1 KGHDR, CDR2 SFDVKD. The chain's CDR3 is CATSDSWTRAEQFF. In DNA, the CDR3 is TGTGCCACCAGTGATTCCTGGACTAGGGCCGAGCAGTTCTTC.

This sequence joins TRBV6-6 and TRBJ2-3; D may be TRBD1 (6 bases). The CDR3 consists of 15 residues. The V end was cut by 5 bases, the J end by 6 bases, with 18 bases between. CDR1 is MNHNY and CDR2 is SVGAGI in the germline V gene (reference sequence). The CDR3 loop reads CASSSYDRYSDTQYF. CDR3 nucleotide sequence: TGTGCCAGCAGTAGCTACGACAGGTATTCCGATACGCAGTATTTT.

The count of this clonotype is one. The V gene is TRBV28, the J gene TRBJ2-1; no clear D. Trimming took off 7 bases at V and 8 bases at J, with 12 bases between the two ends. The CDR3 consists of 12 residues. CDR1 MDHEN and CDR2 SYDVKM come from the germline V gene. The CDR3 DNA follows: TGTGCCAGCACCGCTACATGGGATGAGCAGTTCTTC. Translated: CASTATWDEQFF.